This is a list of T cell receptor beta chains from one sample in a study of cytomegalovirus exposure and HLA in healthy donors. Repertoires were generated with immunoSEQ multiplex PCR, while TCRdb's copy carries only in-frame clones and drops some. Its table lists 80,000 to 100,000 clones. The specimen was PBMCs. These receptors came from a man over 45 in good health and CMV-seronegative. The CDR3 runs from the conserved cysteine through the conserved F or W. D genes are given only for firm matches.

CDR3 DNA | CDR3 protein | V gene | D gene | J gene
TGTGCCAGCAGTTACCGTCCGAATCAGCCCCAGCATTTT | CASSYRPNQPQHF | TRBV6-5 | . | TRBJ1-5
TGTGCCAGCAGCTTAGCAGGGGGTAGCTATGGCTACACCTTC | CASSLAGGSYGYTF | TRBV7-9 | . | TRBJ1-2
TGTGCCAGCAGCCTTAGTCGAAGCTATGGCTACACCTTC | CASSLSRSYGYTF | TRBV7-3 | . | TRBJ1-2
TGTGCCAGCAGTAACCAGGACAGGCTCTATGGCTACACCTTC | CASSNQDRLYGYTF | TRBV6-5 | TRBD1 | TRBJ1-2
TGTGCAAGTCGCTTTCCTAGCGGGGGGGAGTCCGGGGAGCTGTTTTTT | CASRFPSGGESGELFF | TRBV12-2 | . | TRBJ2-2
TGTGCCAGCTCACACCAGGGGGAGTATGGCTACACCTTC | CASSHQGEYGYTF | TRBV18 | TRBD1 | TRBJ1-2
TGTGCCAGCAGTGAATTCTGGGGGGTTAGTGAGCAGTTCTTC | CASSEFWGVSEQFF | TRBV6-1 | . | TRBJ2-1
TGCGCCAGCAGACGGGACTACCTGAGCTCCTACGAGCAGTACTTC | CASRRDYLSSYEQYF | TRBV5-1 | TRBD2 | TRBJ2-7
TGTGCTAGTGGTTCCGGACAGGGGACCTCTGTGGCTTTCTTT | CASGSGQGTSVAFF | TRBV12-5 | TRBD1 | TRBJ1-1
TGCGCCAGCAGCCAAGGCCCCCCCCAACCGGTAGAGACCCAGTACTTC | CASSQGPPQPVETQYF | TRBV4-1 | . | TRBJ2-5
TGCAGCGTGCTAGGACAGGGATTGGGCACTGAAGCTTTCTTT | CSVLGQGLGTEAFF | TRBV29-1 | TRBD1 | TRBJ1-1